The 32 T cell receptor beta chains presented below share a single source sample, sequenced in a study of T-cell reconstitution after alpha-beta-depleted transplantation in children. Unique molecular identifiers were incorporated into the prepared TCRbeta library. One entry per CDR3 protein, called by TCRdb with MiXCR from the PCR reads. The table lists about 170,000 distinct CDR3 sequences, around 10% of them singletons. The starting material was PBMCs, obtained before TCRalphabeta/CD19-depleted stem cell transplant. These receptors were collected from a boy between 2 and 10 years old with acute myeloid leukemia, due to receive a stem cell transplant.

This clonotype was observed at least ten times. This sequence joins TRBV29-1 and TRBJ2-1; TRBD2 aligns across 9 bases. The V gene end was trimmed by 7 bases and the J gene end by 9 bases; junction bases not matched to a gene: 16. This CDR3 has 15 amino acids. The V gene's germline CDR1 is SQVTM and CDR2 ANQGSEA. The CDR3 sequence: CSGNPIAGVISEQFF. CDR3 coding DNA: TGCAGCGGTAATCCCATAGCGGGAGTGATCAGTGAGCAGTTCTTC.

This clonotype was detected ten times or more. This chain joins TRBV5-1 and TRBJ1-1, with 7 bases fitting TRBD1. After removal of 4 bases from V and 1 base from J, the junction contained 13 bases not matched to a gene. Germline assignment: CDR1 SGHRS and CDR2 YFSETQ. The CDR3 loop spans 17 amino acids. The CDR3 protein is CASSHKDRPRGNTEAFF. CDR3 DNA: TGCGCCAGCAGCCATAAGGACAGGCCCCGGGGGAACACTGAAGCTTTCTTT.

This clonotype was observed many times. V is TRBV12-3 or TRBV12-4 and J is TRBJ2-1; 9 bases are a match to TRBD2. V dropped 10 bases and J dropped 7; count of bases not matched to a gene: 17. The CDR3 is 16 residues long. The CDR3: CATENSGSALPNEQFF. The CDR3 nucleotides are TGTGCCACCGAAAATAGCGGGAGCGCCCTCCCTAATGAGCAGTTCTTC.

At least ten counts were recorded for this clonotype. V usage is TRBV2 and J usage is TRBJ2-2; D may be TRBD1 (6 bases). The CDR3 extends over 13 amino acids. Germline V CDR1 and CDR2: SNHLY, FYNNEI. Trimming removed 7 bases at V and 6 bases at J, with 12 bases between. This CDR3 is CASKIRGPGELFF. In DNA form, the CDR3 reads TGTGCCAGCAAAATCAGGGGTCCCGGGGAGCTGTTTTTT.

This clonotype was observed many times. The chain has TRBV7-9 and TRBJ2-3; D perhaps matches TRBD1 (6 bases). The CDR3 is made up of 12 amino acids. The V end lost 4 bases, the J end lost 6 bases, and 8 bases lay between the germline ends. In germline, CDR1 is SEHNR, CDR2 FQNEAQ (reference sequence). For the CDR3, the DNA is TGTGCCAGCAGCTACAGGGACGATACGCAGTATTTT. Its protein product is CASSYRDDTQYF.

This clonotype occurred once. A read error is possible here, since a much larger clone lies one base away. The chain is built from TRBV20-1 and TRBJ1-4; D is possibly TRBD1 (5 bases). Germline V lookup: CDR1 DFQATT, CDR2 SNEGSKA (reference sequence). The CDR3 consists of 13 residues. The CDR3 DNA reads TGCAGTGCTAAAAGGGGCACTAATGAAAAACTGTCTTTT. Its translation is CSAKRGTNEKLSF.

This clonotype was seen ten or more times. The gene calls are TRBV5-1 and TRBJ1-2; D uncertain. Per germline, CDR1 SGHRS and CDR2 YFSETQ. Between the trimmed V and J ends, which lost 0 bases and 6 bases, there was a span of 9 bases. The CDR3 sequence is 13 residues long. The CDR3 protein is CASSLDPDNGYTF. The CDR3 DNA sequence: TGCGCCAGCAGCTTGGACCCTGATAATGGCTACACCTTC.

At least ten counts were recorded for this clonotype. J is TRBJ2-6 and V is TRBV4-2, with D hard to call. V was pared by 4 bases and J by 0 bases, with 4 bases between. Germline CDR1 reads LGHNA; CDR2 reads YNFKEQ. This CDR3 is built from 14 residues. The CDR3 DNA follows: TGTGCCAGCAGCCGCAACTCTGGGGCCAACGTCCTGACTTTC. Residues: CASSRNSGANVLTF.

This clonotype came up many times. The chain links TRBV20-1 to TRBJ1-1, with D tentatively TRBD1 (5 bases). Per the germline V gene, CDR1 is DFQATT and CDR2 is SNEGSKA (reference sequence). This CDR3 has 15 residues. Trimming pared 6 bases from V and 3 bases from J, leaving 20 bases between. CDR3 in amino acids: CSASPIGTADTEAFF. CDR3 DNA: TGCAGTGCATCCCCAATCGGGACGGCGGACACTGAAGCTTTCTTT.

This clonotype was picked up many times. V usage is TRBV20-1 and J usage is TRBJ2-1, with a possible D match to TRBD1 (6 bases). With 5 bases removed from V and 4 bases from J, the gap between germline ends came to 18 bases. CDR3 length: 15 amino acids. From germline, CDR1 is DFQATT and CDR2 SNEGSKA (reference sequence). In DNA, the CDR3 is TGCAGTGCTCTAGACAGGCCCGTAGAATACAATGAGCAGTTCTTC. Translated: CSALDRPVEYNEQFF.

This clonotype was observed many times. The DNA for the CDR3 is TGTGCCAGCAGCCAAAGCCGAATAGATGCCTACAATGAGCAGTTCTTC. Residues: CASSQSRIDAYNEQFF. The chain recombines TRBV9 with TRBJ2-1; D remains unclear. V was clipped by 4 bases and J by 2 bases, with 16 bases between them. The germline V gene encodes CDR1 SGDLS and CDR2 YYNGEE. The CDR3 loop spans 16 amino acids. The entire variable domain, with the rest obtained from reference TRBV9 and TRBJ2-1, is as follows: DSGVTQTPKHLITATGQRVTLRCSPRSGDLSVYWYQQSLDQGLQFLIQYYNGEERAKGNILERFSAQQFPDLHSELNLSSLELGDSALYFCASSQSRIDAYNEQFFGPGTRLTVL.

This clonotype was detected many times. CDR3 sequence (DNA): TGTGCCAGCAGCCCTCGGGGGAACGGGGAGCTGTTTTTT. This sequence encodes CASSPRGNGELFF. The chain joins TRBV6-5 to TRBJ2-2; the D gene is possibly TRBD2 (6 bases). This CDR3 is 13 amino acids long. The germline CDR1 and CDR2 sequences are MNHEY and SVGAGI. Deletions cut 6 bases from V and 7 bases from J, with 12 bases between.

This clonotype has at least ten counts. The chain recombines TRBV5-1 with TRBJ1-1, with a possible D match to TRBD1 (5 bases). Germline V lookup: CDR1 SGHRS, CDR2 YFSETQ. The CDR3 has 14 amino acids. V lost 4 bases and J 4 bases, leaving 14 bases between the germline ends. The CDR3 DNA reads TGCGCCAGCAGCCCCGGAATCGGGGGCACTGAAGCTTTCTTT. This gives the protein CASSPGIGGTEAFF.

This clonotype was detected many times. The V call is TRBV20-1, the J call TRBJ2-5; 9 bases match TRBD2. This CDR3 contains 16 residues. J was trimmed by 1 base and V by 3 bases; bases with no gene match: 9. The germline CDR1 and CDR2 sequences are DFQATT and SNEGSKA (reference sequence). This CDR3 is CSARAQIAGAQETQYF. The CDR3 DNA is TGCAGTGCTAGGGCCCAAATAGCGGGAGCCCAAGAGACCCAGTACTTC.

This clonotype was observed many times. V gene TRBV14 combines with J gene TRBJ2-3; a weak D match, TRBD2 (5 bases). V gave up 2 bases and J gave up 6 bases, with 9 bases separating them. CDR1 and CDR2 (germline): SGHDN, FVKESK. CDR3 length: 13 amino acids. In DNA form, the CDR3 reads TGTGCCAGCAGCCAATCGGAGCGGGATACGCAGTATTTT. Translating gives CASSQSERDTQYF.

This clonotype occurred many times. The chain's CDR3 is CSARGGTDTQYF. CDR3 nucleotide sequence: TGCAGTGCTCGGGGGGGCACAGATACGCAGTATTTT. This chain links TRBV20-1 with TRBJ2-3; 7 nucleotides agree with TRBD2. The CDR3 runs to 12 residues. Germline lookup yields CDR1 DFQATT and CDR2 SNEGSKA (reference sequence). The V segment lost 5 bases and the J segment 1 base; nucleotides outside the gene matches: 0.

This clonotype has a handful of counts. The rearrangement links TRBV5-2 to TRBJ2-5; TRBD2 reflects the table's D call only, with no check against the DNA. TRBV5-2 is classified as a pseudogene. This CDR3 region has 16 residues. The CDR3 is CARGPGLMTNQETQYF. CDR3 nucleotides: TGTGCCAGGGGCCCCGGACTCATGACCAACCAAGAGACCCAGTACTTC.

This clonotype was detected many times. V usage is TRBV5-4 and J usage is TRBJ2-2; no definite D call. This CDR3 is built from 16 residues. Trimming stripped 1 base from V and 7 bases from J, with 17 bases between. Germline V lookup: CDR1 SGHNT, CDR2 YYREEE (reference sequence). This CDR3 is CASSLSTTRSFGELFF. The CDR3 DNA reads as TGTGCCAGCAGCTTGTCTACTACCCGAAGTTTCGGGGAGCTGTTTTTT.

This clonotype was seen repeatedly, ten times or more. V and J are TRBV18 and TRBJ1-1; D unclear. Per germline, CDR1 KGHSH and CDR2 LQKENI. The ends were cut back, 9 bases at V and 0 bases at J, with 8 bases in the middle. The CDR3 runs 12 residues. The CDR3 spells CASKSMNTEAFF. In DNA, the CDR3 is TGTGCCAGTAAAAGCATGAACACTGAAGCTTTCTTT.

This clonotype was observed many times. The chain joins TRBV5-1 to TRBJ2-7; 11 nucleotides agree with TRBD2. CDR1 and CDR2 from the germline V gene are SGHRS and YFSETQ. Trimming took 3 bases from V and 0 from J; bases not matched to a gene: 5. The CDR3 is 16 amino acids. Here the CDR3 DNA reads TGCGCCAGCAGCTCTCACACTAGCGGGAGCTCCTACGAGCAGTACTTC. Its translation: CASSSHTSGSSYEQYF.

There are many counts of this clonotype. J is TRBJ1-1 and V is TRBV7-2; D is unclear. The V and J ends lost 1 base and 8 bases respectively, with 14 bases between them. Germline-derived CDR1 and CDR2 are SGHTA and FQGNSA. This CDR3 is built from 14 residues. The CDR3 region is CASSLGDRKQEAFF. The DNA for the CDR3 is TGTGCCAGCAGCTTAGGCGATCGAAAACAGGAAGCTTTCTTT.

In its sample, this clonotype was seen many times. This sequence joins TRBV12-3 or TRBV12-4 and TRBJ1-2, with D possibly TRBD1 on 6 matching bases. The CDR3 sequence is 15 residues long. Trimming took 6 bases from V and 4 from J, leaving 18 bases between them. This chain's CDR3 is CASSRAVGGLYGYTF. The CDR3 coding sequence is TGTGCCAGCAGCCGGGCGGTGGGGGGGCTCTATGGCTACACCTTC.

As regards this clonotype: Being one base from a much bigger clone, this may be a read error. This sequence joins TRBV7-2 and TRBJ1-2; D is perhaps TRBD1 (6 bases). Germline V gene sequence: CDR1 SGHTA, CDR2 FQGNSA. CDR3 length: 13 amino acids. CDR3 coding DNA: TGTGCCAGCAGCTTTAGAGGGGGAGATGGCTACCCCTTC. It yields the protein CASSFRGGDGYPF.

The sample holds many counts of this clonotype. The J gene is TRBJ2-2, the V gene TRBV27; 9 nucleotides match TRBD2. The V and J ends lost 1 base and 4 bases, in that order; junction bases with no gene match: 4. There are 16 residues in the CDR3. The V gene's germline CDR1 is MNHEY and CDR2 SMNVEV (reference sequence). This chain's CDR3 is CASSLLAGAGTGELFF. The CDR3 DNA reads TGTGCCAGCAGTTTATTAGCGGGGGCGGGCACCGGGGAGCTGTTTTTT.

Many counts were recorded for this clonotype. The chain carries TRBV7-8 and TRBJ2-7; D may be TRBD1 (6 bases). The CDR3 contains 18 residues. V was pared by 4 bases and J by 1 base, with 23 bases between. Germline V CDR1 and CDR2: SGHVS, FQNEAQ. CDR3 loop: CASSSMGRGNRGSYEQYV. CDR3 DNA: TGTGCCAGCAGCTCCATGGGCAGGGGCAATAGAGGATCCTACGAGCAGTACGTC.

This clonotype was found many times. The chain couples TRBV20-1 to TRBJ1-2, with D possibly being TRBD1 (5 bases). Germline CDR1 DFQATT, CDR2 SNEGSKA (reference sequence). There are 12 residues in the CDR3. Trimming shortened V by 6 bases and J by 1 base, and 9 bases separated the two germline ends. The CDR3 reads CSAPDSNYGYTF. CDR3 DNA sequence: TGCAGTGCCCCAGACAGTAACTATGGCTACACCTTC.

This clonotype was recorded many times. CDR3: CASSSGRGPTYEQYV. The CDR3 DNA sequence: TGTGCCAGCAGCTCAGGAAGGGGCCCCACCTACGAGCAGTACGTC. The V gene is TRBV7-8, the J gene TRBJ2-7, with a possible D match to TRBD1 (5 bases). Trimming removed 4 bases at V and 2 bases at J, with 15 bases between. The CDR3 length is 15 residues. The germline CDR1 and CDR2 sequences are SGHVS and FQNEAQ.

This clonotype was detected many times. The chain joins TRBV24-1 to TRBJ2-3, with D perhaps matching TRBD2 (5 bases). This CDR3 region has 12 residues. The V gene lost 10 bases and the J gene lost 4 bases, with 11 bases spanning the gap. Germline V gene sequence: CDR1 KGHDR, CDR2 SFDVKD. The CDR3 region has the DNA TGTGCCACGAGCGGTGGGGCAGATACGCAGTATTTT. It encodes CATSGGADTQYF.

This clonotype was seen many times. The V call is TRBV14, the J call TRBJ2-3, with unresolved D. With 4 bases removed from V and 3 bases from J, the gap between germline ends came to 8 bases. The CDR3 sequence is 13 residues long. The germline V gene has CDR1 SGHDN and CDR2 FVKESK. Written as DNA, the CDR3 is TGTGCCAGCAGCCTCTTACGTACAGATACGCAGTATTTT. Protein sequence: CASSLLRTDTQYF.

This rearrangement joins TRBV4-2 to TRBJ2-1; D uncertain. The CDR3 contains 13 residues. The germline CDR1 and CDR2 sequences are LGHNA and YNFKEQ. Trimming left V 9 bases short and J 10 bases short, with 19 bases between. The CDR3 is CARGQRALVEQFF. CDR3 DNA sequence: TGTGCCAGGGGCCAACGAGCCCTAGTAGAGCAGTTCTTC.

This clonotype showed up many times. The chain recombines TRBV6-1 with TRBJ2-3, with 8 positions matching TRBD2. The CDR3 has 14 amino acids. V lost 7 bases, J lost 1 base, and 4 bases stayed unmatched. Germline loops: CDR1 MNHNS, CDR2 SASEGT. The CDR3 here is CASMTGGGTDTQYF. CDR3 DNA: TGTGCCAGCATGACGGGGGGGGGCACAGATACGCAGTATTTT.

This clonotype turned up a few times. The chain employs TRBV20-1 and TRBJ2-1; no definite D call. V was trimmed by 4 bases and J by 0 bases, leaving 7 bases between them. Germline assignment: CDR1 DFQATT and CDR2 SNEGSKA (reference sequence). CDR3 length: 13 amino acids. This CDR3 is CSAKSLSYNEQFF. In DNA form, the CDR3 reads TGCAGTGCTAAAAGCCTCTCCTACAATGAGCAGTTCTTC.